This T cell receptor (beta chain) is from a study of molecular identifiers for immune sequencing clone quantification. For the study at large: RNA from approximately 20,000 or 100,000 naive CD8 cells was split five ways in replicates, with four sequenced.

This clonotype has just a few counts. Making the bulk TCR libraries relied on previously described methods and listed TCR primers. TCRdb ran MiXCR on the PCR reads and lists one entry per CDR3 protein. This table holds approximately 670,000 distinct CDR3 sequences, 15% to 20% found once. Trimming pared 3 bases from V and 0 bases from J, leaving 20 bases between. This CDR3 spans 18 amino acids. Sequencing was performed on naive CD8+ T cells from blood, with Jurkat cell RNA spiked in. Sample subset: FACS-sorted CD8+CD4-CCR7+CD45RA+ naive T cells. The chain carries TRBV12-3 or TRBV12-4 and TRBJ1-1; the D gene is possibly TRBD1 (5 bases). The source is a human donor in good health. Some libraries in this study had Jurkat cell RNA spiked in. As DNA, the CDR3 is TGTGCCAGCAGTTTCACCGGGACCAGCCCAATTATGAACACTGAAGCTTTCTTT. This gives the protein CASSFTGTSPIMNTEAFF.